Each of the 20 T cell receptor beta chains below was sequenced from the same sample in a study of T cell repertoires in aging, cancer and after chemotherapy. Peripheral blood genomic DNA, not sorted cells or RNA, was the template. Rearranged V-D-J TRB sequences were amplified with a mixed TRB-A/B primer pool. In TCRdb, the multiplex PCR reads were re-called with MiXCR into one record per CDR3 protein. Of some 2,200 distinct CDR3 sequences listed, 24% are singletons. Sequencing used blood. These receptors all stem from a human donor with a solid tumor.

This clonotype appeared a few times. The rearrangement links TRBV5-4 to TRBJ1-1; D call uncertain. Trimming removed 2 bases from V and 1 base from J, with 18 bases in between. CDR1 and CDR2 (germline): SGHNT, YYREEE (reference sequence). The CDR3 sequence is 17 residues long. The CDR3 here is CASSFPPSSFRNTEAFF. The CDR3 bases are TGTGCCAGCAGCTTTCCTCCGAGCAGCTTTCGGAACACTGAAGCTTTCTTT.

This clonotype appeared a few times. The chain joins TRBV7-9 to TRBJ2-5; 8 positions match TRBD2. CDR1 is SEHNR and CDR2 is FQNEAQ in the germline V gene (reference sequence). The V gene end was trimmed by 7 bases and the J gene end by 1 base; junction bases not matched to a gene: 11. The CDR3 has 16 residues. In nucleotides, the CDR3 is TGTGCCAGCACCGGGGCTGGCGGGGGGCCCCAAGAGACCCAGTACTTC. Translation: CASTGAGGGPQETQYF.

The chain has TRBV11-1 and TRBJ2-5; D unclear. Deletions cut 5 bases from V and 5 bases from J, with 9 bases between. The CDR3 length is 12 residues. Germline assignment: CDR1 SGHAT and CDR2 FQDESV (reference sequence). CDR3: CASSPRHETQYF. The CDR3 DNA reads TGTGCCAGCAGCCCGAGACATGAGACCCAGTACTTC.

By frequency in the sample, this clonotype is medium-sized (0.01 to 0.1%). The chain combines TRBV19 with TRBJ2-7; D is perhaps TRBD1 (6 bases). This CDR3 has 15 amino acids. The germline gives CDR1 LNHDA, CDR2 SQIVND (reference sequence). The germline V and J ends were trimmed by 4 bases and 2 bases, with 15 bases remaining between them. The CDR3, as DNA: TGTGCCAGTAGTACGGGACACAGGGTACCCTACGAGCAGTACTTC. It encodes CASSTGHRVPYEQYF.

In its sample, this clonotype was seen a few times. V is TRBV7-9 and J is TRBJ1-1; D remains ambiguous. This CDR3 comprises 13 residues. Between the trimmed V and J ends, which lost 0 bases and 3 bases, there was a span of 5 bases. CDR1 SEHNR and CDR2 FQNEAQ come from the germline V gene (reference sequence). The CDR3 nucleotides read TGTGCCAGCAGCTTAGCAGGTGACACTGAAGCTTTCTTT. Encoded protein: CASSLAGDTEAFF.

By sample share, this clonotype is medium-sized (0.01 to 0.1%). The CDR3 DNA sequence: TGTGCCAGCTCACCCAGGGGGGATCAGCCCCAGCATTTT. This codes for CASSPRGDQPQHF. The chain uses TRBV18 and TRBJ1-5; 7 nucleotides match TRBD1. The CDR3 runs to 13 residues. The V gene's germline CDR1 is KGHSH and CDR2 LQKENI. The J segment lost 5 bases and the V segment lost 3 bases, leaving 1 base of the junction unmatched.

With regard to this clonotype: A single base separates this from a much larger clone, so it may be a read error. This sequence joins TRBV19 and TRBJ2-3; 11 positions match TRBD2. This CDR3 spans 16 amino acids. The V gene's germline CDR1 is LNHDA and CDR2 SQIVND (reference sequence). V lost 2 bases and J lost 6; bases outside the gene matches: 7. In nucleotides, the CDR3 is TGTGCCAGTAGTATATTATCTAGCGGGGGGTTGGATACGCAGTATTTT. It specifies CASSILSSGGLDTQYF.

Note on this clonotype: This could be a read error, since a much larger clone is one nucleotide away. The J gene is TRBJ1-4, the V gene TRBV5-5, with unresolved D. The V and J ends lost 7 bases and 8 bases respectively, with 15 bases between them. This CDR3 is 13 amino acids long. Germline CDR1 SGHKS, CDR2 YYEKEE (reference sequence). CDR3 loop: CASVREEREKLFF. The CDR3 bases are TGTGCCAGCGTCCGGGAGGAGAGGGAAAAACTGTTTTTT.

The chain combines TRBV19 with TRBJ1-4; D remains unclear. Germline V gene lookup returns CDR1 LNHDA and CDR2 SQIVND (reference sequence). Trimming took 5 bases from V and 6 from J, leaving 19 bases between them. The length of the CDR3 is 16 residues. CDR3 protein: CASSLYYNRLDEKLFF. For the CDR3, the DNA is TGTGCCAGTAGTTTGTACTACAACCGCCTGGATGAAAAACTGTTTTTT.

The CDR3 protein is CASRTGGETGELFF. The DNA for the CDR3 is TGTGCCAGCAGGACAGGGGGCGAGACCGGGGAGCTGTTTTTT. The chain carries TRBV6-5 and TRBJ2-2; TRBD1 agrees at 10 bases. With 6 bases clipped from V and 5 bases from J, the junction kept 3 bases outside the gene matches. This CDR3 comprises 14 residues. The germline CDR1 and CDR2 sequences are MNHEY and SVGAGI.

By its share, this clonotype is medium-sized. The V gene is TRBV19, the J gene TRBJ2-3, with D unclear. V shed 7 bases and J shed 6 bases, with 14 bases lying between them. Germline CDR1 and CDR2: LNHDA and SQIVND (reference sequence). The CDR3 length is 13 residues. The CDR3 DNA sequence: TGTGCCAGTACCCCCCTGCCACCCGATACGCAGTATTTT. Protein product: CASTPLPPDTQYF.

CDR3 DNA: TGTGCCAGCAGCCAAGGGTGGGCGGCGGGCACTAATGAAAAACTGTTTTTT. Translating it yields CASSQGWAAGTNEKLFF. The chain uses TRBV11-2 and TRBJ1-4; D gene unclear. CDR1 SGHAT and CDR2 FQNNGV come from the germline V gene. The CDR3 covers 17 residues. The V end lost 5 bases, the J end lost 2 bases, and 18 bases lay between the germline ends.

The V and J genes are TRBV12-3 or TRBV12-4 and TRBJ2-5, with 8 nucleotides matching TRBD2. CDR3 length: 19 residues. The CDR3 spells CASGLVRQTGTGGGMTQYF. The CDR3 nucleotides read TGTGCTAGTGGTTTGGTCCGACAGACGGGGACGGGGGGGGGTATGACCCAGTACTTC.

In its sample, this clonotype ranks as medium-sized. This chain connects TRBV15 to TRBJ2-3; 7 bases are shared with TRBD2. V was clipped by 1 base and J by 5 bases; unmatched bases: 18. This CDR3 region has 19 residues. CDR1 LNHNV and CDR2 YYDKDF come from the germline V gene (reference sequence). As DNA, the CDR3 is TGTGCCACCAGCAGAGCCTGGGGGAGGGCAGGGTCATCGAAAGATACGCAGTATTTT. Translation: CATSRAWGRAGSSKDTQYF.

This clonotype counts as medium-sized. This chain connects TRBV10-3 to TRBJ2-1, with 7 positions matching TRBD1. Trimming cost V 5 bases and J 8 bases; bases outside gene matches: 6. There are 13 residues in the CDR3. Looked up from germline, CDR1 is ENHRY and CDR2 is SYGVKD. In DNA, the CDR3 is TGTGCCATCAGTACCAGACAGGGCTATGAGCAGTTCTTC. Translated, it gives CAISTRQGYEQFF.

The V and J genes are TRBV19 and TRBJ1-1; D remains ambiguous. The CDR3 contains 13 residues. Trimming removed 3 bases from V and 5 bases from J, with 10 bases in between. Germline V CDR1 and CDR2: LNHDA, SQIVND (reference sequence). The CDR3 region is CASSIRGLTEAFF. The CDR3 bases are TGTGCCAGTAGTATCCGGGGTTTGACTGAAGCTTTCTTT.

The chain links TRBV4-3 to TRBJ1-2, with 8 nucleotides matching TRBD1. The J segment lost 8 bases and the V segment lost 1 base, leaving 9 bases of the junction unmatched. CDR1 is LGHNA and CDR2 is YSLEER in the germline V gene. The CDR3 has 15 amino acids. Here the CDR3 DNA reads TGCGCCAGCAGCCAAGGGACAGGGAACCTGATAGGCTACACCTTC. It specifies CASSQGTGNLIGYTF.

This clonotype was found a few times. The J gene is TRBJ1-2, the V gene TRBV5-4; D gene uncertain. Between the trimmed V and J ends, which lost 6 bases and 8 bases, there was a span of 17 bases. This CDR3 comprises 13 residues. Looked up from germline, CDR1 is SGHNT and CDR2 is YYREEE (reference sequence). The DNA of the CDR3 is TGTGCCAGCAACCTTGAGGGTGTGTTCGGCTACACCTTC. It codes for CASNLEGVFGYTF.

This clonotype occurred a few times. This chain joins TRBV20-1 and TRBJ1-1, with a possible D match to TRBD1 (6 bases). CDR3 length: 14 amino acids. V shed 2 bases and J shed 0 bases, with 10 bases lying between them. Germline values: CDR1 DFQATT, CDR2 SNEGSKA (reference sequence). This chain's CDR3 is CSARPGAMNTEAFF. The CDR3 DNA reads TGCAGTGCTAGACCGGGGGCCATGAACACTGAAGCTTTCTTT.

By its share, this clonotype is medium-sized. V gene TRBV6-1 combines with J gene TRBJ2-5; 8 bases line up with TRBD1. Germline loops: CDR1 MNHNS, CDR2 SASEGT. There are 14 residues in the CDR3. V lost 2 bases, J lost 5 bases, and 4 bases stayed unmatched. The CDR3 DNA reads as TGTGCCAGCAGTGAAAGGACAGGGAAGGAGACCCAGTACTTC. This translates into CASSERTGKETQYF.